This T cell receptor beta chain was observed in a study of shared clonotypes between healthy human individuals. Study observations and caveats: With few donors, the genetic and exposure-history diversity represented was limited. Shared across a few donors were 5% to 6% of the naive CD4 clonotypes.

Concerning this clone itself: What it binds is not known. Distinct nucleotide sequences in the sample also encode this CDR3.

Partitioning of CD4+ cells yielded a CD45RA+ naive subset and a CD45RA-negative memory subset. Each subset's genomic DNA was split evenly across several immunoSEQ plates. Generated by immunoSEQ multiplex PCR, the TCRdb table keeps only in-frame clones and is missing some. The profile shows a few million clones, approximately 96% of them singletons. This CDR3 contains 12 residues. Germline V gene data show CDR1 as GTSNPN and CDR2 as SVGIG (reference sequence). V shed 5 bases and J shed 1 base, with 6 bases lying between them. This chain links TRBV30 with TRBJ1-3; tentatively, D is TRBD1 (5 bases). The TCR originated in a man between 18 and 35 years old in good health. The sample taken for sequencing was naive CD4+ T cells sorted from blood. Sample subset: CD45RA+ positively selected. This chain's CDR3 is CAWGGSGNTIYF. CDR3 DNA: TGTGCCTGGGGGGGATCTGGAAACACCATATATTTT.